This T cell receptor beta chain was recovered during a study of blood T cell repertoires in COVID-19. Study background: COVID-19 samples collected from the United States, Italy and Spain covered acute and convalescent phases. T cells, B-cell-depleted T cells, or PBMCs provided the cDNA or gDNA that served as material.

Data came from immunoSEQ multiplex PCR; TCRdb stores just in-frame clones and leaves some out. Here the sample spans approximately 110,000 clones, roughly 80% being singletons. Unmatched junction bases numbered 11, after V lost 6 bases and J lost 5 bases. CDR1 is SNHLY and CDR2 is FYNNEI in the germline V gene. The CDR3 is made up of 15 amino acids. The chain joins TRBV2 to TRBJ2-5; 8 bases agree with TRBD1. The material sequenced was peripheral blood. The clonotype originates from an older man with active or convalescent COVID-19. The CDR3 loop reads CASSEPKGQDETQYF. The CDR3 nucleotides are TGTGCCAGCAGCGAACCTAAGGGACAGGATGAGACCCAGTACTTC. The whole variable domain, filled in from reference TRBV2 and TRBJ2-5, reads EPEVTQTPSHQVTQMGQEVILRCVPISNHLYFYWYRQILGQKVEFLVSFYNNEISEKSEIFDDQFSVERPDGSNFTLKIRSTKLEDSAMYFCASSEPKGQDETQYFGPGTRLLVL.